These T cell receptor beta chains were read from a single sample in a study of blood T cell repertoires in COVID-19. The protocol was immunoSEQ multiplex PCR, while the TCRdb copy is restricted to in-frame clones and leaves out a portion. This table has about 190,000 clones, 70% to 85% appearing once. The sample taken for sequencing was peripheral blood. Receptors were obtained from a woman aged 45-65 years with acute or convalescent COVID-19. CDR3s include the opening cysteine and the closing phenylalanine or tryptophan. A D gene is named only where the DNA matches it firmly. The size field is filled for only some rows; it gives once, few, many or a size class.

V: TRBV9
J: TRBJ2-2
size: NA
D: TRBD1
CDR3: CASSHGQGVDGELFF
DNA: TGTGCCAGCAGCCACGGACAGGGGGTAGACGGGGAGCTGTTTTTT

V: TRBV3-1/TRBV3-2
J: TRBJ1-5
size: NA
D: TRBD1
CDR3: CASSQGDRGLNQPQHF
DNA: TGTGCCAGCAGCCAGGGAGACAGGGGGCTCAATCAGCCCCAGCATTTT

V: TRBV25-1
J: TRBJ1-4
size: NA
D: NA
CDR3: CASSEQVVATNEKLFF
DNA: TGTGCCAGCAGTGAGCAGGTGGTAGCAACTAATGAAAAACTGTTTTTT

V: TRBV11-2
J: TRBJ1-1
size: NA
D: TRBD1
CDR3: CASSLARGRDTEAFF
DNA: TGTGCCAGCAGCTTAGCGAGGGGGCGCGACACTGAAGCTTTCTTT

V: TRBV19
J: TRBJ2-7
size: NA
D: TRBD1
CDR3: CASSSTGVPYEQYF
DNA: TGTGCCAGTAGTTCGACAGGGGTTCCCTACGAGCAGTACTTC

V: TRBV30
J: TRBJ1-2
size: NA
D: NA
CDR3: CAWSGDTYSYGYTF
DNA: TGTGCCTGGAGTGGGGACACCTACTCCTATGGCTACACCTTC

V: TRBV6-5
J: TRBJ2-2
size: NA
D: NA
CDR3: CASSYDRPGELFF
DNA: TGTGCCAGCAGTTATGACAGGCCCGGGGAGCTGTTTTTT

V: TRBV5-1
J: TRBJ2-7
size: few
D: NA
CDR3: CASSPIPGKNYEQYF
DNA: TGCGCCAGCAGCCCAATCCCCGGGAAAAACTACGAGCAGTACTTC

V: TRBV6-5
J: TRBJ2-6
size: NA
D: TRBD1
CDR3: CASSTGAGANVLTF
DNA: TGTGCCAGCAGTACAGGGGCTGGGGCCAACGTCCTGACTTTC

V: TRBV28
J: TRBJ1-1
size: few
D: NA
CDR3: CASSTSQGYFEAFF
DNA: TGTGCCAGCAGTACCTCACAGGGATATTTTGAAGCTTTCTTT

V: TRBV19
J: TRBJ1-5
size: NA
D: NA
CDR3: CASSPRARDNQPQHF
DNA: TGTGCCAGTAGTCCCCGTGCCAGGGACAATCAGCCCCAGCATTTT

V: TRBV3-1/TRBV3-2
J: TRBJ2-7
size: NA
D: NA
CDR3: CASSQDTYEQYF
DNA: TGTGCCAGCAGCCAGGACACCTACGAGCAGTACTTC

V: TRBV12-3/TRBV12-4
J: TRBJ2-3
size: NA
D: NA
CDR3: CASSRGLRDTQYF
DNA: TGTGCCAGCAGCCGGGGACTCCGAGATACGCAGTATTTT

V: TRBV7-6
J: TRBJ1-1
size: few
D: NA
CDR3: CASSLEPAGNPLGTEAFF
DNA: TGTGCCAGCAGCTTAGAGCCGGCAGGGAACCCCCTCGGGACTGAAGCTTTCTTT

V: TRBV5-4
J: TRBJ2-7
size: NA
D: TRBD2
CDR3: CASSLGLAGRSSYEQYF
DNA: TGTGCCAGCAGCTTGGGACTAGCGGGAAGGAGCTCCTACGAGCAGTACTTC

V: TRBV2
J: TRBJ1-5
size: NA
D: NA
CDR3: CASSEYRGNQPQHF
DNA: TGTGCCAGCAGTGAATACAGGGGCAATCAGCCCCAGCATTTT

V: TRBV4-3
J: TRBJ1-2
size: NA
D: NA
CDR3: CASSQDWGGNYGYTF
DNA: TGCGCCAGCAGCCAAGATTGGGGGGGGAACTATGGCTACACCTTC

V: TRBV2
J: TRBJ1-2
size: NA
D: TRBD1
CDR3: CASKLGGQAYGYTF
DNA: TGTGCCAGCAAGTTGGGGGGACAGGCCTATGGCTACACCTTC